These T cell receptor beta chains were read from a single sample in a study of Tregs in tolerant kidney transplant recipients. Generated by immunoSEQ multiplex PCR, the TCRdb table keeps only in-frame clones and is missing some. The sample yields approximately 90,000 clones, approximately 92% seen once. Sequencing was done on a sample of CD8+ T cells from blood. These receptors were obtained from a human donor in good health. Each CDR3 is given without its conserved first and last residue.

j_call | v_call | cdr3_aa
TRBJ2-1 | TRBV2 | ASRTANEQF
TRBJ2-2 | TRBV6-5 | ASSYRAGGGELF
TRBJ2-7 | TRBV20-1 | SARLGFEQY
TRBJ2-7 | TRBV27 | ASSLYPPSGGAGEQY
TRBJ1-3 | TRBV2 | ASSEATSSGNTIY
TRBJ2-3 | TRBV19 | ASSGLGAFTDTQY
TRBJ2-2 | TRBV6-5 | ASSYSGENTGELF
TRBJ2-6 | TRBV19 | ASSPQAPGANVLT
TRBJ1-2 | TRBV14 | ASSQDPRGYGYT
TRBJ1-1 | TRBV5-1 | ASSLAGTVTEAF
TRBJ1-2 | TRBV5-1 | ASMGDTFYGYT
TRBJ2-7 | TRBV10-3 | AISGLEGVTYEQY
TRBJ2-3 | TRBV30 | AWTSGGYTQY
TRBJ1-1 | TRBV27 | ASRGILGGASEAF
TRBJ2-1 | TRBV9 | ASSVDGGGAKGNEQF
TRBJ2-1 | TRBV11-2 | ASSSRRLAGGQSEQF
TRBJ1-6 | TRBV5-5 | ASTRGDSYNSPLH
TRBJ2-1 | TRBV18 | ASSPTSGRAYNEQF
TRBJ1-1 | TRBV27 | ASSSPGGTEAF
TRBJ1-1 | TRBV6-5 | ASRARGGTEAF
TRBJ2-1 | TRBV4-2 | ASSQETGYNEQF
TRBJ1-1 | TRBV4-1 | ASSQLYRGEDTEAF
TRBJ2-1 | TRBV15 | ATSGGRGNEQF
TRBJ1-2 | TRBV5-8 | ASSSGGGVGYGYT
TRBJ2-5 | TRBV6-1 | ASSELAGSQETQY
TRBJ2-1 | TRBV11-2 | ASSPEYGVGNEQF
TRBJ2-1 | TRBV7-9 | ASSRTDSGRVHVNEQF
TRBJ2-2 | TRBV7-9 | ASSPGTGELF
TRBJ2-7 | TRBV7-9 | ASSLGAYEQY
TRBJ1-1 | TRBV30 | AWSDFTEAF
TRBJ2-3 | TRBV19 | ASSMLGPDTQY
TRBJ1-2 | TRBV29-1 | SVPRDMGGYGYT
TRBJ2-1 | TRBV10-1 | ASSDGFENYNEQF
TRBJ1-2 | TRBV6-6 | ASSPGGATYGYT
TRBJ1-5 | TRBV4-1 | ASSQRQGYQPQH
TRBJ2-7 | TRBV29-1 | SVELGAPYEQY
TRBJ2-3 | TRBV7-6 | ASSPAGQGVSSTDTQY
TRBJ2-4 | TRBV29-1 | SVEDVGQGGENIQY
TRBJ2-1 | TRBV6-5 | ASSYVGLDEQF
TRBJ1-6 | TRBV6-1 | ASSETSAGISPLH
TRBJ2-2 | TRBV9 | ASSPLEGPGELF
TRBJ1-3 | TRBV9 | ASSVEGPLSGNTIY
TRBJ2-3 | TRBV6-1 | ASSGVWADTQY
TRBJ2-3 | TRBV9 | ASSVAGGPPEADTQY
TRBJ1-2 | TRBV27 | ASSPLGAEAPNYGYT